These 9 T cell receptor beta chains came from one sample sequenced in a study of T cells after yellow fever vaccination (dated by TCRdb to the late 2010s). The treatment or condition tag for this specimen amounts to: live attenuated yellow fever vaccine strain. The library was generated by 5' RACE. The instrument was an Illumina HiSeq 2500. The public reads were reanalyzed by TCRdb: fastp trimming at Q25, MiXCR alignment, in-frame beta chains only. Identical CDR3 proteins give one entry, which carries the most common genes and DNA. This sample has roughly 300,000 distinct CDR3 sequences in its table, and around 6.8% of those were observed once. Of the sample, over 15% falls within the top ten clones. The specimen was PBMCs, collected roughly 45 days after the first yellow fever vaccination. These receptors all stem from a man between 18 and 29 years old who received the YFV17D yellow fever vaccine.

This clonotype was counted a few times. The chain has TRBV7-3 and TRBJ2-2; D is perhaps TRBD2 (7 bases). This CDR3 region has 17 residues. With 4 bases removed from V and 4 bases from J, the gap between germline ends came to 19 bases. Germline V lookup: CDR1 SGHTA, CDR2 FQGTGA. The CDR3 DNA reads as TGTGCCAGCAGCTCTTGGGAGGGGGGGCCAAGCACCGGGGAGCTGTTTTTT. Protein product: CASSSWEGGPSTGELFF.

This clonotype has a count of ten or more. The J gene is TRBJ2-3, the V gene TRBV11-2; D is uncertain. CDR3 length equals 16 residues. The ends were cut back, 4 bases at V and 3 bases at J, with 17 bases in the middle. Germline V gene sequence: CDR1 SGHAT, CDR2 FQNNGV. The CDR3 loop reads CASSSPLGQRTDTQYF. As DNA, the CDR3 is TGTGCCAGCAGCTCCCCCTTGGGTCAGAGAACAGATACGCAGTATTTT.

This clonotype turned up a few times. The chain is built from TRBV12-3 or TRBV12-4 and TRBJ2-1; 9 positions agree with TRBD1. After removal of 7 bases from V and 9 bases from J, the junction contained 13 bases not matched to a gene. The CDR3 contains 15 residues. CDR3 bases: TGTGCCAGCACCCTCGGGACAGGGAGGGTAGGTGAGCAGTTCTTC. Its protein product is CASTLGTGRVGEQFF.

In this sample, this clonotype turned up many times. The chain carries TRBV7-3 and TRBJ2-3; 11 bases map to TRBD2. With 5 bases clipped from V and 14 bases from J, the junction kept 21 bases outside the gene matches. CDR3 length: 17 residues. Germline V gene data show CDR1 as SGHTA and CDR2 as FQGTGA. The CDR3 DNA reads TGTGCCAGCAGCCCCGACCCGGTTGGGTCTAGCGGGGGGCCCGGGTATTTT. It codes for CASSPDPVGSSGGPGYF.

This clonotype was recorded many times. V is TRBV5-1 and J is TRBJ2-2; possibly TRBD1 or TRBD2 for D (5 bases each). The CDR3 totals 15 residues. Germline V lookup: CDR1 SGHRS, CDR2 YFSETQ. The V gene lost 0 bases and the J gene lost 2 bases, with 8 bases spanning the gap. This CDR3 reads CASSLAGPNTGELFF. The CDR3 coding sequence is TGCGCCAGCAGCTTGGCGGGACCCAACACCGGGGAGCTGTTTTTT.

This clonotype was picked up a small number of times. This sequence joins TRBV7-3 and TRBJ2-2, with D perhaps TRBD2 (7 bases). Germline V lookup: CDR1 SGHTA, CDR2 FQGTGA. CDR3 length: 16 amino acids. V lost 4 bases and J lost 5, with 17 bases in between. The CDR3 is CASSSSWGGQTGELFF. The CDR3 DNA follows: TGTGCCAGCAGCTCCTCCTGGGGGGGCCAAACCGGGGAGCTGTTTTTT.

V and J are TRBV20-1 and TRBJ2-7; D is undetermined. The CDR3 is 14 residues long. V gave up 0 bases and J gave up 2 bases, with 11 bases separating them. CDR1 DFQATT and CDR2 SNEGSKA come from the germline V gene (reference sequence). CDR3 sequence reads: CSARDFEATYEQYF. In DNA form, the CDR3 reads TGCAGTGCTAGAGATTTCGAGGCTACCTACGAGCAGTACTTC.

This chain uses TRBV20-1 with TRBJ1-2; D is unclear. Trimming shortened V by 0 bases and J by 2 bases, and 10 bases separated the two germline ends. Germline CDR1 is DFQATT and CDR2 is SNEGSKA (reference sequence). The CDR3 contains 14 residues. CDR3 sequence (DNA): TGCAGTGCTAGAGATAGTAGAGGGAACTATGGCTACACCTTC. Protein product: CSARDSRGNYGYTF.

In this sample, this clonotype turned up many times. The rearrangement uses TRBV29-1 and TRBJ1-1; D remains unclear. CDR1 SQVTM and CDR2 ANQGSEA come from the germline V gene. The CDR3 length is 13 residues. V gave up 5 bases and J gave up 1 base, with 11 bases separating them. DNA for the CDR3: TGCAGCGTTAAGGGAGGAGCGAACACTGAAGCTTTCTTT. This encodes CSVKGGANTEAFF.